This T cell receptor beta chain came from a study of molecular identifiers for immune sequencing clone quantification. In the study overall: RNA, taken in replicates from roughly 21,000 or 96,000 naive CD8 cells, was split five ways, with four sequenced. General observations from the study: Barcode sharing among identical TCR molecules could make large clones appear smaller. Jurkat TCR RNA spiked in from one cell (amid 800,000 to 1,000,000 naive cells) was reportedly detectable.

CDR1 and CDR2 from the germline V gene are LGHDT and YNNKEL (reference sequence). The V segment lost 1 base and the J segment 1 base; nucleotides outside the gene matches: 13. The length of the CDR3 is 20 residues. TCRdb called the PCR reads again in MiXCR, with one record for every CDR3 protein. The data contain just under 65,000 distinct CDR3 sequences, roughly a fifth of them seen just once; the ten biggest clones take up around 1.4%. This clonotype was counted many times. As yet, its antigen is unknown. CD8+CD4-CCR7+CD45RA+ cells were sorted as naive CD8 T cells. The sequence was obtained from a human donor in good health. Some libraries in this study had Jurkat cell RNA spiked in. Sequencing used naive CD8+ T cells from blood, with Jurkat cell RNA spiked in. The subset: FACS-sorted CD8+CD4-CCR7+CD45RA+ naive T cells. The J gene is TRBJ2-6, the V gene TRBV3-1; 7 positions agree with TRBD2. The CDR3 DNA reads as TGTGCCAGCAGCCAAGGCCCCTCCGGGGAGGGGTTATCTGGGGCCAACGTCCTGACTTTC. Its translation is CASSQGPSGEGLSGANVLTF.